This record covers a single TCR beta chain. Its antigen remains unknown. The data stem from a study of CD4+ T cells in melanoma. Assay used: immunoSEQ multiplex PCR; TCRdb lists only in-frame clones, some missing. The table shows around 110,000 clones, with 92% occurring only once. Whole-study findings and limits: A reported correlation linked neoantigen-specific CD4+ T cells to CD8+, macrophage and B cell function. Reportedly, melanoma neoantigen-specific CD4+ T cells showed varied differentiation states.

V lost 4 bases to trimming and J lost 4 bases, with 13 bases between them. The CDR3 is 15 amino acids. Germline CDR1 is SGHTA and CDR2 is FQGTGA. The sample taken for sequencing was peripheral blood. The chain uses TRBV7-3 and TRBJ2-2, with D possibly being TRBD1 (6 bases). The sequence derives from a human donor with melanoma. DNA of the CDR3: TGTGCCAGCAGCTCAGGGGTACAGGGCACCGGGGAGCTGTTTTTT. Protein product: CASSSGVQGTGELFF.